The present entry profiles one T cell receptor beta chain with its context. Its antigen is not identified. These data belong to a study of T-cell memory formation after mild COVID-19. 5'RACE with constant-segment primers yielded barcoded, UMI-tagged TCR alpha and TCR beta cDNA libraries. TCRdb re-derived calls from the 5' RACE reads in MiXCR, one entry per CDR3 protein. There are 350,000 to 500,000 distinct CDR3 sequences in the sample; about 25% occur only once, and around 12% lies in the top ten. Study results and limitations: Later expanders leaned CD4+, whereas day 15 to 85 contracting clones were balanced CD4/CD8. The second-wave clones peaking on day 37 were not confirmed as SARS-CoV-2-specific. CM and EM subsets held most contracting CD4+ clones; EMRA held CD8+ ones.

Sequencing was performed on PBMCs or a T cell subset sorted from them (not recorded which). This TCR came from an adult woman who had mild COVID-19 (a few samples of this study predate the infection). Cell type and time point are not known.

CDR3 loop: CASSLDRSSYNSPLHF. In nucleotides, the CDR3 is TGTGCCAGCAGCTTGGACAGGAGCTCCTATAATTCACCCCTCCACTTT. V gene TRBV27 combines with J gene TRBJ1-6; TRBD1 aligns across 7 bases. The CDR3 consists of 16 residues. V lost 6 bases and J lost 0; bases outside the gene matches: 5. Germline lookup yields CDR1 MNHEY and CDR2 SMNVEV (reference sequence).